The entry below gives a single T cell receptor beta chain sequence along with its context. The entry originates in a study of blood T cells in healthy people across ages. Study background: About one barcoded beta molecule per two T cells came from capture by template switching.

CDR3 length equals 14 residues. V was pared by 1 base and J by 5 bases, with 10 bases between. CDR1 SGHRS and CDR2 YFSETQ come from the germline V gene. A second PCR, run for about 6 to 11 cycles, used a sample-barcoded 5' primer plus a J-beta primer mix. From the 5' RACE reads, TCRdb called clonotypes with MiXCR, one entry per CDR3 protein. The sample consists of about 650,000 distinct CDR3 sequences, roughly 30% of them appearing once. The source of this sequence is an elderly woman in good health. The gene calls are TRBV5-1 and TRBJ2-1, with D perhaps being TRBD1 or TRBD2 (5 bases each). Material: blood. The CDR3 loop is CASSLRGPHNEQFF. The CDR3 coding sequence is TGCGCCAGCAGCTTGAGGGGACCCCACAATGAGCAGTTCTTC.